This note documents a single T cell receptor beta chain sequence. What this receptor recognizes is not known. No base quality values were provided; no much bigger clone lies one nucleotide off. This entry comes from a study of shared clonotypes between healthy human individuals (dated by TCRdb to the early 2020s). For context, the study as a whole: Three men and a couple of women, aged 18 to 49 years, made up the cohort. Per donor, leukapheresis produced somewhere between about 0.94 and 8.9 billion PBMCs. To estimate repertoire size and how much clonotype sharing occurs between individuals, the study deeply sequenced the blood TCR repertoires of five healthy adults. Different laboratories and diverse techniques were used to prepare libraries and sequence TCR repertoires, to increase sequencing depth and limit assay-specific biases. For each donor, three plates each were used for CD4 naive and CD4 memory, two plates were used for CD8 naive, and one plate was used for CD8 memory. General findings and caveats noted by the study authors: When a handful of donors were compared, the shared fraction of clonotypes was about 5.2% for naive CD4, 3.5% to 4% for naive CD8, more than 2% for memory CD4, and 0.3% to 0.5% for memory CD8. Only blood was sampled, and tissue TCR repertoires likely differ from those in blood. Even with the large sequencing depth, rarefaction of the sorted-subset datasets indicated that sequencing was incomplete. Based on pairwise subsampling, the degree of clonotype sharing among donors was expected to be affected by sequencing depth. Because the study included a small number of donors, the genetic and exposure-history diversity represented was limited. Compared with non-shared clonotypes, the clonotypes found in all four sorted-subset donors had higher generation probabilities. Naive subsets generally had larger estimated clonotype richness than memory subsets.

TCR CDR3 regions were amplified from genomic DNA by multiplex PCR using the deep immunoSEQ assay. Genomic DNA extracted from each cell subset was distributed evenly over all wells of several immunoSEQ 96-well plates, and each plate served as one replicate. For sorted subsets, about 200 ng genomic DNA, equal to about 30,000 T cell genomes, was loaded into each replicate PCR. Purified libraries were measured with a Qubit 3.0 fluorometer, size-checked on a Bioanalyzer 2100, and measured again with the KAPA Library Quantification kit. Each immunoSEQ 96-well plate was sequenced on its own single-read 150-cycle Illumina NextSeq 550 flow cell. In the source study's methods: Because the immunoSEQ output included only junctional sequences and no quality scores, the filtering could not be the same as the filtering used for full-length reads. Sequences were annotated with PyIR, a Python wrapper for IgBLAST v1.9, using IMGT germline references to assign V/J genes and CDR3. Reads were removed for weak V/J assignments (E-value above 1e-6), missing CDR3, stop codons, out-of-frame junctions, or ambiguous translated residues. V3J clonotypes were defined as sequences sharing an identical inferred V gene, J gene, and CDR3 amino acid sequence. The percentage overlap between two repertoires was calculated by dividing the number of shared unique clonotypes by the size of the smaller repertoire. Richness of each repertoire was evaluated using RTK rarefaction, the Chao1 estimator, and Recon v2.1 estimates of unobserved clonotypes. For all TCRbeta clonotypes obtained by the gDNA method from several donors, generation probabilities were computed with OLGA. Imported from immuneACCESS, the table was reduced by TCRdb to in-frame sequences with V and J called. These copies leave out some clones; in studies compared against another copy, an unresolved V gene accounts for under half, and the cause of the remainder is not known. That table supplies the V and J calls and clone size; D and trimming were determined from the DNA. The sample includes over a million clones, with around 95% observed a single time. The ten largest make up approximately 1.2% of the sample.

The donors were healthy, HIV-negative adults with no recently reported acute infections or vaccinations. Every donor was a Caucasian adult living in Nashville, Tennessee, USA. CD4+ T cells were enriched through magnetic negative selection, after which naive cells were positively selected on CD45RA and the remaining negative fraction served as the memory subset. After blood collection by leukapheresis, PBMCs were isolated using Ficoll-Histopaque density gradient centrifugation and then cryopreserved in the vapor phase of liquid nitrogen. Analytical flow cytometry was used to check the purity and quantity of each magnetically sorted T cell population. Each sorted fraction had its genomic DNA isolated and then quantified by UV absorbance on a Nanodrop 2000c. The cysteine opens and the phenylalanine closes a CDR3 of 14 amino acids. CDR3 DNA is the only sequence kept; it has 42 bases, read in frame from the first base. CDR1 and CDR2, per the germline V gene (reference sequence), are SGHNT and YYREEE. The germline ends are 11 bases apart after V is trimmed by 5 bases and J by 0 bases.

The rearrangement combines TRBV5-4 with TRBJ1-1; a tentative D call is TRBD1 (5 bases match). The sequencing input was naive CD4+ T cells sorted from blood. The cell subset or site label on this specimen signifies: CD45RA+ positively selected. This clonotype was obtained from a man aged 25 to 45 in good health. At the DNA level, the sequence is TGTGCCAGCAGGGTAGGGACGGTGAACACTGAAGCTTTCTTT. Its protein product is CASRVGTVNTEAFF.